This paragraph covers one T cell receptor (beta chain) sequence. Its antigen remains unidentified. The patients all showed relapse after autologous stem cell transplantation, while their brentuximab vedotin exposure varied. Complete response, partial response or progressive disease were the best responses. V was shortened by 6 bases and J by 1 base, with 8 bases between the two germline ends. Germline V gives CDR1 LNHDA, CDR2 SQIVND (reference sequence). The CDR3 runs 13 residues. Method: immunoSEQ multiplex PCR; TCRdb's copy keeps in-frame clones and lacks some. The sample has about 84,000 clones; around 86% are singletons. These data originate in a study of PD-1 blockade in classical Hodgkin lymphoma. Overall study findings and caveats: Causes of the repertoire differences remain undefined, possibly disease activity or prior therapy.

Here the sequenced sample was peripheral blood mononuclear cells (PBMCs), taken at baseline. This chain links TRBV19 with TRBJ2-3; D is ambiguous. The origin of this receptor is a human donor with classical Hodgkin lymphoma. Written as DNA, the CDR3 is TGTGCCAGTAGGGGCGGAGGCACAGATACGCAGTATTTT. Translation gives CASRGGGTDTQYF.